This T cell receptor (beta chain) was sequenced during a study of shared clonotypes between healthy human individuals (dated by TCRdb to 2018 to 2021). General notes on the study: The cohort comprised a couple of women and three men aged 18 to 49 years. For each donor, CD4 naive and CD4 memory were each run on three plates, CD8 naive on two plates, and CD8 memory on one plate. To estimate repertoire size and how much clonotype sharing occurs between individuals, the study deeply sequenced the blood TCR repertoires of 4 to 6 healthy adults. Different laboratories and diverse techniques were used to prepare libraries and sequence TCR repertoires, to increase sequencing depth and limit assay-specific biases. Leukapheresis yielded between about 0.9 and 10 billion PBMCs per donor. What the work shows at the level of the full study, not this receptor alone: Approximately 5% of naive CD4, 3.5% of naive CD8, 2.3% of memory CD4, and 0.35% to 0.5% of memory CD8 clonotypes were shared across several donors. Pairwise subsampling led to the expectation that sequencing depth would affect the degree of clonotype sharing among donors. Larger estimated clonotype richness was generally found for naive subsets than for memory subsets. Incomplete sequencing was indicated by rarefaction of sorted-subset datasets, despite the large sequencing depth. The small number of donors limited the genetic and exposure-history diversity represented. Compared with non-shared clonotypes, the clonotypes found in all four sorted-subset donors had higher generation probabilities. Sampling was limited to blood, and TCR repertoires in tissue likely differ from TCR repertoires in blood.

On this clone: The antigen it binds to is not known. Base qualities are not at hand, and no much larger clone is one base apart.

The donors were healthy, HIV-negative adults with no recently reported acute infections or vaccinations. Only Caucasian adults living in Nashville, Tennessee, USA were represented among the donors. CD4+ T cells were enriched by magnetic negative selection, after which naive cells were positively selected on CD45RA and the negative fraction was taken as the memory subset. Blood was collected by leukapheresis, and PBMCs were isolated by Ficoll-Histopaque density gradient centrifugation and then cryopreserved in liquid nitrogen vapor phase. Analytical flow cytometry was used to check the purity and quantity of each magnetically sorted T cell population. Genomic DNA was isolated from every sorted fraction and measured by UV absorbance on a Nanodrop 2000c. The germline V gene (reference sequence) gives CDR1 as GTSNPN and CDR2 as SVGIG. The CDR3 runs 12 residues from the cysteine to the phenylalanine. Only CDR3 DNA is held: 36 bases, read in frame from base 1. Compared with germline, V lacks 2 bases and J lacks 8 bases; bases without a gene match: 3.

Using the deep immunoSEQ assay, TCR CDR3 regions were amplified from genomic DNA by multiplex PCR. For each cell subset, the extracted genomic DNA was distributed evenly across all wells of several immunoSEQ 96-well plates, and each plate served as one replicate. For sorted subsets, approximately 210 ng genomic DNA, equal to about 30,000 T cell genomes, was loaded into each replicate PCR. Purified libraries were measured with a Qubit 3.0 fluorometer, size-checked on a Bioanalyzer 2100, and measured again with the KAPA Library Quantification kit. Every immunoSEQ 96-well plate was sequenced on a dedicated single-read 150-cycle Illumina NextSeq 550 flow cell. The source study handled its data this way. Because the immunoSEQ output held only junctional sequences and lacked quality scores, the filtering could not match the filtering applied to full-length reads. To assign V/J genes and CDR3, sequences were annotated against IMGT germline references using PyIR, a Python wrapper for IgBLAST v1.9. Any read was removed if the V/J assignment was weak (E-value above 1e-6), the CDR3 was missing, or the read contained stop codons, out-of-frame junctions, or ambiguous translated residues. V3J clonotypes were defined as sequences sharing an identical inferred V gene, J gene, and CDR3 amino acid sequence. To compute the percentage overlap between repertoires, the number of shared unique clonotypes was divided by the size of the smaller repertoire. Three approaches were used to assess repertoire richness: RTK rarefaction, the Chao1 estimator, and Recon v2.1 estimates of unobserved clonotypes. Generation probabilities were computed with OLGA for all TCRbeta clonotypes obtained by the gDNA method from four donors. This is the immuneACCESS table as TCRdb keeps it, with only in-frame sequences that have V and J called. A part of the clones is gone; compared with another copy, unresolved V genes explain less than half, and the rest is unexplained. The D gene and trimming were derived from the DNA, and the V and J assignments and clone size from that table. This sample is represented by around 2.1 million clones; approximately 96% of them were singletons. The top ten constitute 0.1% to 0.15% of the sample.

The clonotype originates from a man in his late teens or twenties in good health. The sequenced sample was naive CD4+ T cells sorted from blood. What the cell subset or site label conveys for this sample: CD45RA+ positively selected. The chain is made from TRBV30 and TRBJ1-2; 9 bases in the junction line up with TRBD1. The CDR3 has the sequence CAWSLGQGGYTF. In nucleotides, the sequence is TGTGCCTGGAGTTTGGGACAGGGCGGCTACACCTTC.